This T cell receptor (beta chain) was captured by sequencing in a study of blood T cells in healthy people across ages. Trimming removed 8 bases from V and 4 bases from J, with 20 bases in between. Germline values: CDR1 DFQATT, CDR2 SNEGSKA (reference sequence). This CDR3 spans 14 amino acids. Points on this clonotype: A clone one base away is much larger, so this may be a read error.

With a J-beta primer mix and a sample-barcoded 5' primer, a second PCR ran 7 to 11 cycles. TCRdb re-called the 5' RACE reads through MiXCR, storing one row per CDR3 protein. Among roughly 700,000 distinct CDR3 sequences, 32% were seen once, and the ten largest hold about 16%. This receptor was taken from a woman at least 80 years old in good health. Sequencing was performed on blood. The chain couples TRBV20-1 to TRBJ1-2, with D perhaps TRBD1 (5 bases). The chain's CDR3 is CSTTTGTLPYGYTF. The DNA of the CDR3 is TGCAGTACCACCACGGGGACCCTTCCCTATGGCTACACCTTC.